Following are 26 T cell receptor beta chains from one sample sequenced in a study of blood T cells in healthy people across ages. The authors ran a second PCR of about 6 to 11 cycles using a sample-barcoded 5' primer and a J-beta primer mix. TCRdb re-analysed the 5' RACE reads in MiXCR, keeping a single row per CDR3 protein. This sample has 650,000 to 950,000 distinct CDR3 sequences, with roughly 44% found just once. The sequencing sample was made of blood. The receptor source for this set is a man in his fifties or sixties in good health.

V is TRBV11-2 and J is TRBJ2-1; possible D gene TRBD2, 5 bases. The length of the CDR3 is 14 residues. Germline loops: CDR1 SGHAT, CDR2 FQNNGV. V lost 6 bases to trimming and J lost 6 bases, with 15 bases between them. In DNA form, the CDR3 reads TGTGCCAGCAGTAATCCTGAGGGCGGCAATGAGCAGTTCTTC. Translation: CASSNPEGGNEQFF.

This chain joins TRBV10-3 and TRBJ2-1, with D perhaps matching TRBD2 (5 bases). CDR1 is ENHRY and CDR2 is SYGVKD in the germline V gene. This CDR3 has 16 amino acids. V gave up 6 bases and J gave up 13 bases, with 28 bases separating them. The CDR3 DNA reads TGTGCCATCAGGGGCGAGGCGGCAGACCTATTAGCGACCCAGTTCTTC. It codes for CAIRGEAADLLATQFF.

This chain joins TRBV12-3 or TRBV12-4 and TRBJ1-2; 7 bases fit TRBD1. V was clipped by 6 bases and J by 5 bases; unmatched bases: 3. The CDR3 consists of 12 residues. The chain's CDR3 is CASSTRGYGYTF. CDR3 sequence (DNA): TGTGCCAGCAGCACCAGGGGGTATGGCTACACCTTC.

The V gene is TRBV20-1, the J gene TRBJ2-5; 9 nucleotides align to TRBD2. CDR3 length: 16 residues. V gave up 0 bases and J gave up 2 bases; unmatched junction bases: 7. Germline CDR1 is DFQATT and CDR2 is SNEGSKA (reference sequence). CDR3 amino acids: CSARDDSGGRQETQYF. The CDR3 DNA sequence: TGCAGTGCTAGAGATGATAGCGGGGGCAGACAAGAGACCCAGTACTTC.

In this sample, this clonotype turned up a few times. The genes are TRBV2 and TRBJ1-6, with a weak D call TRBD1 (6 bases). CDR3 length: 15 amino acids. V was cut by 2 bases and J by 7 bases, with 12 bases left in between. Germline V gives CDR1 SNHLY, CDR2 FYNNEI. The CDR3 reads CASSERGGKNSPLHF. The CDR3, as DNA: TGTGCCAGCAGTGAAAGGGGGGGGAAGAATTCACCCCTCCACTTT.

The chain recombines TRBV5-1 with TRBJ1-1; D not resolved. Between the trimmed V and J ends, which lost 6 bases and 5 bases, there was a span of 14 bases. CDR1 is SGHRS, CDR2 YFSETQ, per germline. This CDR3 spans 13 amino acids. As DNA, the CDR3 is TGCGCCAGCAAGGTCGCGGGTGAAACTGAAGCTTTCTTT. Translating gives CASKVAGETEAFF.

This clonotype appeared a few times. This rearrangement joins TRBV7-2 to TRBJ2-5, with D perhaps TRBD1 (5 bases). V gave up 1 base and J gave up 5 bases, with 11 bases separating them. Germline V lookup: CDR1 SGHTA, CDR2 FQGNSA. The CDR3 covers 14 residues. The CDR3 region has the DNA TGTGCCAGCAGCTTAGAGACAGTTGGGGAGACCCAGTACTTC. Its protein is CASSLETVGETQYF. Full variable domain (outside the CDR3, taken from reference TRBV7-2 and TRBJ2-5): GAGVSQSPSNKVTEKGKDVELRCDPISGHTALYWYRQSLGQGLEFLIYFQGNSAPDKSGLPSDRFSAERTGGSVSTLTIQRTQQEDSAVYLCASSLETVGETQYFGPGTRLLVL.

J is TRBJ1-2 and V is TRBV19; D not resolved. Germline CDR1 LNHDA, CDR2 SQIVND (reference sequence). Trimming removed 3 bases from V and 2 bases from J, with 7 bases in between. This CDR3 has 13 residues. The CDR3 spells CASSISKNYGYTF. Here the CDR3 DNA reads TGTGCCAGTAGTATTTCCAAGAACTATGGCTACACCTTC.

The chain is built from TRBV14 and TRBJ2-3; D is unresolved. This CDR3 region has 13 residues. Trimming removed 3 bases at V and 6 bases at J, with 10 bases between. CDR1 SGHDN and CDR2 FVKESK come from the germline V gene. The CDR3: CASSQLGRDTQYF. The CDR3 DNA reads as TGTGCCAGCAGCCAGCTCGGCCGGGATACGCAGTATTTT.

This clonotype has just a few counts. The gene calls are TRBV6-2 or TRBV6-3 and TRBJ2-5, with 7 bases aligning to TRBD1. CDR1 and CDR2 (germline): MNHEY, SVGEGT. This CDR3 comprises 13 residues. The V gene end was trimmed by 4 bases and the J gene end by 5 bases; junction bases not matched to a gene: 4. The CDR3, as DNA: TGTGCCAGCAGTTCGACAGGGACGGAGACCCAGTACTTC. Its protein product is CASSSTGTETQYF.

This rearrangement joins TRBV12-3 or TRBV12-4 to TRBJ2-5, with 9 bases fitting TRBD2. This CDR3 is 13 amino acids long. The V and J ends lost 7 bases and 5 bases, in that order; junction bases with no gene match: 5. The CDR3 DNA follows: TGTGCCAGCACCTTCGGACTAGCGGAGACCCAGTACTTC. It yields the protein CASTFGLAETQYF.

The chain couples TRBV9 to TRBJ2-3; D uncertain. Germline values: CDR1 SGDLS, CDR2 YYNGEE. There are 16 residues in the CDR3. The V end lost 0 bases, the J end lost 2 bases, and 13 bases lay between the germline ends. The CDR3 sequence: CASSVDRVGDTDTQYF. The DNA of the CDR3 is TGTGCCAGCAGCGTAGATAGGGTTGGAGACACAGATACGCAGTATTTT.

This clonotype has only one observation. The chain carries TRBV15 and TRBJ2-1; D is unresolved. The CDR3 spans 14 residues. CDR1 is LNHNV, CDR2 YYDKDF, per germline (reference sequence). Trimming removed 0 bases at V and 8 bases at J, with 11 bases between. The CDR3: CATSRDRGYHEQFF. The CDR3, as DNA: TGTGCCACCAGCAGAGATAGAGGTTATCATGAGCAGTTCTTC.

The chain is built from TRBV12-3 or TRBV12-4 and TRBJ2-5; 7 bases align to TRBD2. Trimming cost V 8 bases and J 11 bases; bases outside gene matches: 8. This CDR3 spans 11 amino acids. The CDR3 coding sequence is TGTGCCAGCGCCCGGGGGGATGAGCAGTACTTC. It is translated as CASARGDEQYF.

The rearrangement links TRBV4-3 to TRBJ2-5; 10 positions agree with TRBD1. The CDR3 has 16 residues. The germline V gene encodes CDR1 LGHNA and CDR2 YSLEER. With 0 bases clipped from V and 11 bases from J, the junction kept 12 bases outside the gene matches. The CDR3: CASSQDRDRGFNEQYF. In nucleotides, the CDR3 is TGCGCCAGCAGCCAAGATCGGGACAGGGGTTTCAATGAGCAGTACTTC.

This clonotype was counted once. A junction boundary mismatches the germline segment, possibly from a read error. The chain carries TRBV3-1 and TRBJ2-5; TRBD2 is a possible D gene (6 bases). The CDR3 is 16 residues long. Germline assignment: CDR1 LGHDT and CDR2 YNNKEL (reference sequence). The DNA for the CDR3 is TGTGCCGGCAGCTTTTCGGGACTTAGGGACGTGGAGACCCAGTACTTC. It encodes CAGSFSGLRDVETQYF.

CDR3 sequence reads: CASSSDSSRRYTF. The CDR3 nucleotides are TGTGCCAGCAGTTCGGACTCGTCTAGGCGCTACACCTTC. The chain combines TRBV2 with TRBJ1-2; D call uncertain. CDR1 and CDR2 from the germline V gene are SNHLY and FYNNEI. V dropped 5 bases and J dropped 9 bases, with 16 bases sitting between them. This CDR3 is built from 13 residues.

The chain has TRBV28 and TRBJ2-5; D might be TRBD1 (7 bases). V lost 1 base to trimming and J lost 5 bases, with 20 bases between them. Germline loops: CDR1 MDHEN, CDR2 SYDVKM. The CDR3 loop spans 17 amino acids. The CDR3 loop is CASSLFPAQGGSETQYF. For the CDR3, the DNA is TGTGCCAGCAGTTTATTTCCGGCCCAGGGGGGAAGTGAGACCCAGTACTTC.

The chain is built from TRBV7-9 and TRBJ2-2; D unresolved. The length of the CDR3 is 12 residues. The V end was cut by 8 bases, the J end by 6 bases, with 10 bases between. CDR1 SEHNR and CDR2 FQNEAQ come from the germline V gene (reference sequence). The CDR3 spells CASLPDAGELFF. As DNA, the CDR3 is TGTGCCAGCCTCCCTGATGCCGGGGAGCTGTTTTTT.

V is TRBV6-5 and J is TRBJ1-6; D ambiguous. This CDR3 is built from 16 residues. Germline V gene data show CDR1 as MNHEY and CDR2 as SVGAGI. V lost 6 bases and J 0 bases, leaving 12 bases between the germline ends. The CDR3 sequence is CASRATVSSYNSPLHF. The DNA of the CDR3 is TGTGCCAGCAGAGCGACCGTTAGCTCCTATAATTCACCCCTCCACTTT.

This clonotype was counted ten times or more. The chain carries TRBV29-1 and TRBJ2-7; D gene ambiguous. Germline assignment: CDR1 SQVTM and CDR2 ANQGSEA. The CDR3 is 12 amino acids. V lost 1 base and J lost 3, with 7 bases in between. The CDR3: CSVEGQLYEQYF. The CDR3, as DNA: TGCAGCGTTGAAGGTCAGCTCTACGAGCAGTACTTC.

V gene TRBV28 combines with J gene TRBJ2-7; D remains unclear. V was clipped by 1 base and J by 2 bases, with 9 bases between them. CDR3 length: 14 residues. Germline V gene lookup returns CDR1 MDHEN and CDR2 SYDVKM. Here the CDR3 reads CASSLLDSAYEQYF. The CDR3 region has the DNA TGTGCCAGCAGTTTATTAGACTCGGCCTACGAGCAGTACTTC.

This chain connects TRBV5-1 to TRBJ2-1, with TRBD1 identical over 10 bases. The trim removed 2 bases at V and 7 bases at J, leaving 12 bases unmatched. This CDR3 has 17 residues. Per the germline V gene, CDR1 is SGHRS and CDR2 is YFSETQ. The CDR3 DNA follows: TGCGCCAGCAGCTTAACCTTTTCGGGACAGGGGTTAAATGAGCAGTTCTTC. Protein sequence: CASSLTFSGQGLNEQFF.

The CDR3 DNA reads as TGTGCCAGCAGCGCTCGGGAGGGTTCAACCTACAATGAGCAGTTCTTC. Translated, it gives CASSAREGSTYNEQFF. J is TRBJ2-1 and V is TRBV9, with 8 bases aligning to TRBD2. Germline CDR1 and CDR2: SGDLS and YYNGEE. V lost 3 bases, J lost 2 bases, and 7 bases stayed unmatched. The CDR3 runs to 16 residues.

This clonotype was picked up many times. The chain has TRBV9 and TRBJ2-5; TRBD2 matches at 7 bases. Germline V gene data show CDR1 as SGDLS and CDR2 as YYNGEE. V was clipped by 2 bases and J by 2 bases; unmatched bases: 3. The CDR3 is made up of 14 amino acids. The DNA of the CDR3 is TGTGCCAGCAGCGTGGAGGGAGGGCAAGAGACCCAGTACTTC. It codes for CASSVEGGQETQYF.

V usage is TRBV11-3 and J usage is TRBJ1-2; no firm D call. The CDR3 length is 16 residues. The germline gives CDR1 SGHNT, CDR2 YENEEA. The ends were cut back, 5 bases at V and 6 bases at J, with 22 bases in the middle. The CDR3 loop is CASSPQPGGSLDGYTF. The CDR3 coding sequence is TGTGCCAGCAGCCCTCAACCCGGAGGGTCCCTTGATGGCTACACCTTC.